This T cell receptor beta chain comes out of a study of healthy donors' naive CD4 and CD8 T cells. Overall study results and limits: Bias from naive T cell homeostatic proliferation was not addressed. Positive CDR3 charge linked to CD4+ cells, negative to CD8+ cells.

TCR libraries were built from approximately 520 ng of total RNA by linear amplification. TCRdb re-called the reads through MiXCR, storing one row per CDR3 protein. Of roughly 200,000 distinct CDR3 sequences detected, 74% appear once; the ten largest clones hold roughly 2.3%. Comment on this clonotype: The antigen is undetermined.

CDR3 length equals 12 residues. V lost 5 bases and J lost 4, with 9 bases in between. Germline loops: CDR1 SQVTM, CDR2 ANQGSEA. Sequences were obtained from naive CD4+ and CD8+ T cells sorted from blood, pooled from several donors. The chain has TRBV29-1 and TRBJ1-3; D is uncertain. This clonotype was obtained from a pool of human donors in good health; the sample pools cells from several healthy donors. The CDR3: CSVSPGGNTIYF. CDR3 nucleotides: TGCAGCGTTTCCCCGGGAGGAAACACCATATATTTT.